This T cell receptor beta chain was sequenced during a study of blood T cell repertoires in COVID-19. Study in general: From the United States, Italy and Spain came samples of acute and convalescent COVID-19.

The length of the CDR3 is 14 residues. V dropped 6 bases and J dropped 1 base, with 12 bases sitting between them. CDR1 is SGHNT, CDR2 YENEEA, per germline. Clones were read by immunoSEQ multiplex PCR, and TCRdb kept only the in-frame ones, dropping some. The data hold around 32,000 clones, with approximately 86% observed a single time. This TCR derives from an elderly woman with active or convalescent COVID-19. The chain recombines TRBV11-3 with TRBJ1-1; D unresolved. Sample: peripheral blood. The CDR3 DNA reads TGTGCCAGCAGTAGACGCGACAAGAACACTGAAGCTTTCTTT. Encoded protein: CASSRRDKNTEAFF.